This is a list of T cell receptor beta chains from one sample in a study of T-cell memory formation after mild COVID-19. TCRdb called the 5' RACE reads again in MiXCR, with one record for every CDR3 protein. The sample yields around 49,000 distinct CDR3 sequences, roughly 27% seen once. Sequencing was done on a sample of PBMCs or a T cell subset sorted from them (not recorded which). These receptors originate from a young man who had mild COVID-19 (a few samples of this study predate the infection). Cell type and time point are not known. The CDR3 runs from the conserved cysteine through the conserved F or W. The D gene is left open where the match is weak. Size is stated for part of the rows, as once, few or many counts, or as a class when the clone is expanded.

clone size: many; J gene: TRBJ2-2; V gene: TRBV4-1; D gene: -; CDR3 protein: CASSQDGGVFTGELFF; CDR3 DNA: TGCGCCAGCAGCCAAGATGGTGGGGTCTTCACCGGGGAGCTGTTTTTT
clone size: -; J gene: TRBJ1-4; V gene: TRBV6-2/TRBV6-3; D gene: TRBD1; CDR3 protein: CASSYYGTANEKLFF; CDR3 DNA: TGTGCCAGCAGTTACTACGGGACAGCAAATGAAAAACTGTTTTTT
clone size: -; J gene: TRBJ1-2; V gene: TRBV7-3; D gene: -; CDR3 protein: CASSSGHHRLYGYTF; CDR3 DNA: TGTGCCAGCAGCTCCGGACACCACAGGCTCTATGGCTACACCTTC
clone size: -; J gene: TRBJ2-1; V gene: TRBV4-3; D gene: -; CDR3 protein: CASSQGQGSYNEQFF; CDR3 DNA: TGCGCCAGCAGCCAAGGGCAGGGCTCCTACAATGAGCAGTTCTTC
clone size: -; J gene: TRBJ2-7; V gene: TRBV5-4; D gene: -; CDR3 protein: CASSVGPHYEQYF; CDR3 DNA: TGTGCCAGCAGCGTCGGGCCCCACTACGAGCAGTACTTC
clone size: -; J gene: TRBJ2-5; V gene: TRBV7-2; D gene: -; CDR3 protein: CASSWGYFQETQYF; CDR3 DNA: TGTGCCAGCAGCTGGGGGTATTTTCAAGAGACCCAGTACTTC
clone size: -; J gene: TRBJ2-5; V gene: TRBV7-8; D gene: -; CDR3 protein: CASSLLGEEEGETQYF; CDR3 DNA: TGTGCCAGCAGCTTACTAGGGGAAGAGGAGGGAGAGACCCAGTACTTC
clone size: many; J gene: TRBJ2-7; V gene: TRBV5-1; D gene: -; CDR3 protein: CASSPEPLPGGYYEQYF; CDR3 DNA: TGCGCCAGCAGTCCCGAACCACTTCCGGGTGGATACTACGAGCAGTACTTC
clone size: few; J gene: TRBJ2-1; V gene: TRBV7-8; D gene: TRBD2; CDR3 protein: CASSPRERGVFNEQFF; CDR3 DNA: TGTGCCAGCAGCCCGAGGGAGCGGGGAGTGTTCAATGAGCAGTTCTTC
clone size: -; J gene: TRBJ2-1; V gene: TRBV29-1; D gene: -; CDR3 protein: CSVEPGEYNEQFF; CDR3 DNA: TGCAGCGTTGAGCCAGGCGAATACAATGAGCAGTTCTTC
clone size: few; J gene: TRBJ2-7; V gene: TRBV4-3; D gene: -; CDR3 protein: CASSQATGRYEQYF; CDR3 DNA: TGCGCCAGCAGCCAAGCGACAGGAAGATACGAGCAGTACTTC
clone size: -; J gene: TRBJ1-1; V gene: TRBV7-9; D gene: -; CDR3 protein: CASSATGTEAFF; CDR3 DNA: TGTGCCAGCAGCGCCACCGGGACGGAAGCTTTCTTT
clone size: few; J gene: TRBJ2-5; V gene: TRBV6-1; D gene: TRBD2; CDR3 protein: CASTYLSGEQETQYF; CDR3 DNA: TGTGCCAGCACCTACCTTAGCGGGGAACAAGAGACCCAGTACTTC
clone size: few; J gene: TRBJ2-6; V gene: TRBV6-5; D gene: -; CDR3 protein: CASSIVPSGANVLTF; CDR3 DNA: TGTGCCAGCAGCATAGTACCCTCTGGGGCCAACGTCCTGACTTTC
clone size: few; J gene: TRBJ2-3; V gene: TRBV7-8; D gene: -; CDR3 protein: CASSSGPDTQYF; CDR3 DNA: TGTGCCAGCAGTTCCGGACCAGATACGCAGTATTTT
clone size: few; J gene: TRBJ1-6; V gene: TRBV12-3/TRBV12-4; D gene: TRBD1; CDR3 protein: CASTPGGESPLHF; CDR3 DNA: TGTGCCAGCACCCCAGGGGGCGAATCACCCCTCCACTTT
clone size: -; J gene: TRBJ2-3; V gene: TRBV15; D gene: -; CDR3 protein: CATSRAQLMVSGDTQYF; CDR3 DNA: TGTGCCACCAGCAGAGCCCAGCTGATGGTTAGTGGGGATACGCAGTATTTT
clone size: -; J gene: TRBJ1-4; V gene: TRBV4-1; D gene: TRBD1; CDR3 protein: CASEDRANEKLFF; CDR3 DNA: TGCGCCAGCGAGGACAGGGCGAATGAAAAACTGTTTTTT
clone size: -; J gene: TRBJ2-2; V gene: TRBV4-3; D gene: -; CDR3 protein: CASSLAAANTGELFF; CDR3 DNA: TGCGCCAGCAGCCTGGCCGCCGCGAACACCGGGGAGCTGTTTTTT
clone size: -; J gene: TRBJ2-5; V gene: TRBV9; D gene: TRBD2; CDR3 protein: CASSASGGVRETQYF; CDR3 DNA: TGTGCCAGCAGCGCCAGCGGGGGGGTGCGAGAGACCCAGTACTTC
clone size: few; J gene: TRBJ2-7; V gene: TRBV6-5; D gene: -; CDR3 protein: CASSYPGGEQYF; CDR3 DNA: TGTGCCAGCAGTTACCCGGGCGGTGAGCAGTACTTC
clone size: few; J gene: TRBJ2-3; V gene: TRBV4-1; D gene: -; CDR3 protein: CASSQDEGTPTQYF; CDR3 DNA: TGCGCCAGCAGCCAAGATGAAGGGACACCTACGCAGTATTTT
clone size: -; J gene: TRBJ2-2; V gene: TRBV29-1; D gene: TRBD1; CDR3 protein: CSVHVPGQGAVGELFF; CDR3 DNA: TGCAGCGTTCACGTACCGGGACAGGGGGCGGTAGGGGAGCTGTTTTTT
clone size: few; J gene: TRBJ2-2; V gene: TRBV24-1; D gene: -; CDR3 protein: CATSDFTNTGELFF; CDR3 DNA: TGTGCCACCAGTGATTTTACGAACACCGGGGAGCTGTTTTTT
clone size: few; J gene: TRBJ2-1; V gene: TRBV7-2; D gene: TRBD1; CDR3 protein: CASSSTGGGYNEQFF; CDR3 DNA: TGTGCCAGCAGCTCGACAGGGGGCGGATACAATGAGCAGTTCTTC